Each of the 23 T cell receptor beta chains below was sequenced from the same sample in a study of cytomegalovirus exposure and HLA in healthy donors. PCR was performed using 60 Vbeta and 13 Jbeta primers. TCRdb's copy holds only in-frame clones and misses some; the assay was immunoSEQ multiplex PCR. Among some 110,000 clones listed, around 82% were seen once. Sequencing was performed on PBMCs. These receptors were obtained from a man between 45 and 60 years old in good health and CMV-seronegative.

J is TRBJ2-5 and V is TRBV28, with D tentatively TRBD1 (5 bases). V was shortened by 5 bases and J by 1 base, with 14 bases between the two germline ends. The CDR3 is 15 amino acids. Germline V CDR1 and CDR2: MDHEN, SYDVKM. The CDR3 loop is CASSPSTVRQETQYF. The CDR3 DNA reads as TGTGCCAGCAGTCCTTCGACAGTTCGCCAAGAGACCCAGTACTTC.

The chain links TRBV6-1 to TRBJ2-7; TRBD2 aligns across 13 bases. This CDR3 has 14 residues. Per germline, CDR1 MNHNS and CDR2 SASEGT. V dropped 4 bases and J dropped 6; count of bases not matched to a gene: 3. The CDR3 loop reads CASSATSGGAEQYF. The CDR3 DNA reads TGTGCCAGCAGTGCAACTAGCGGGGGGGCCGAGCAGTACTTC.

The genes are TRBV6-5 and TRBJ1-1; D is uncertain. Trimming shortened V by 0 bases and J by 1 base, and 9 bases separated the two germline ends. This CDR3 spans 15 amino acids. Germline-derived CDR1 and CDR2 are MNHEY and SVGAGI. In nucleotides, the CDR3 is TGTGCCAGCAGTTACTCAAGAGACACGAACACTGAAGCTTTCTTT. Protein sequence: CASSYSRDTNTEAFF.

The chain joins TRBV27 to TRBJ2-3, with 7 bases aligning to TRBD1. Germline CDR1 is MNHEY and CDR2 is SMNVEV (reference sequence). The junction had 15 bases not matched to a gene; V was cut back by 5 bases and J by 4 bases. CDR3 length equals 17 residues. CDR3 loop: CASSTITTGFFADTQYF. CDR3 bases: TGTGCCAGCAGTACCATAACGACAGGGTTTTTCGCAGATACGCAGTATTTT.

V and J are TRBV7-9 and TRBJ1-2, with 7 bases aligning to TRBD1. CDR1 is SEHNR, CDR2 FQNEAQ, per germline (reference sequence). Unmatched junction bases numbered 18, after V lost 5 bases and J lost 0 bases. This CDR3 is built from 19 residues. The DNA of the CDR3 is TGTGCCAGCAGCCCCGGCTCTAAGGGACAGCTTAGATCTAACTATGGCTACACCTTC. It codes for CASSPGSKGQLRSNYGYTF.

CDR3 sequence (DNA): TGTGCCAGCAGCTTGGCCGTCAGTACAAAACTGTTTTTT. Translating it yields CASSLAVSTKLFF. The chain joins TRBV5-6 to TRBJ1-4; no clear D. The CDR3 contains 13 residues. Per germline, CDR1 SGHDT and CDR2 YYEEEE. Trimming removed 0 bases from V and 10 bases from J, with 10 bases in between.

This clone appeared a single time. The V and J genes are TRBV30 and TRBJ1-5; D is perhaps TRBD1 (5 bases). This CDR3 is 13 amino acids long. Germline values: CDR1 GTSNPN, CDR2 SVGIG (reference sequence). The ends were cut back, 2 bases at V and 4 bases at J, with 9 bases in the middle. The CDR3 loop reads CAWSIQVNQPQHF. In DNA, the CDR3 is TGTGCCTGGAGTATACAGGTGAATCAGCCCCAGCATTTT. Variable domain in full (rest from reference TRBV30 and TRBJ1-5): SQTIHQWPATLVQPVGSPLSLECTVEGTSNPNLYWYRQAAGRGLQLLFYSVGIGQISSEVPQNLSASRPQDRQFILSSKKLLLSDSGFYLCAWSIQVNQPQHFGDGTRLSIL.

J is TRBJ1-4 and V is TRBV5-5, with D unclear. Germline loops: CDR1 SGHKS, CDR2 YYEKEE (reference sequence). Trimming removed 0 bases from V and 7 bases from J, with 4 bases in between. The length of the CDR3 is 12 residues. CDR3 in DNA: TGTGCCAGCAGCTTGGAGCTTGAAAAACTGTTTTTT. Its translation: CASSLELEKLFF.

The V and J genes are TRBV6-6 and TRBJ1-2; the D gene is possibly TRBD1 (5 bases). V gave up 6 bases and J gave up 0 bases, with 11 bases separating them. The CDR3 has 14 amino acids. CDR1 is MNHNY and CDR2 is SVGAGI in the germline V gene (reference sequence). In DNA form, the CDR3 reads TGTGCCAGCAGCCGCGGGGCGACTAACTATGGCTACACCTTC. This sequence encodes CASSRGATNYGYTF.

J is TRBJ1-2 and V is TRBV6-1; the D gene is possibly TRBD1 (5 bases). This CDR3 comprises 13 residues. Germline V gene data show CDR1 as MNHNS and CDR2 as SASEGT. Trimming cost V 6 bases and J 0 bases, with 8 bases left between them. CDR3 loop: CASSGGANYGYTF. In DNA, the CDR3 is TGTGCCAGCAGCGGGGGGGCTAACTATGGCTACACCTTC.

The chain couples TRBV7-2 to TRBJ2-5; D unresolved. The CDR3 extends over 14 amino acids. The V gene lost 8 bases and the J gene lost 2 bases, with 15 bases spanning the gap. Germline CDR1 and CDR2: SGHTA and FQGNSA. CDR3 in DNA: TGTGCCAGCGCTGAACAGCCCTATCAAGAGACCCAGTACTTC. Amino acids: CASAEQPYQETQYF.

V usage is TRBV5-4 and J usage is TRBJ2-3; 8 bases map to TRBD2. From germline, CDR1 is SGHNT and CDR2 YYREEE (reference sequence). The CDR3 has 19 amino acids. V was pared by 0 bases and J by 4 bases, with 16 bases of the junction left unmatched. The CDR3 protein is CASSLVGFSGEGLSDTQYF. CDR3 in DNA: TGTGCCAGCAGCTTGGTGGGGTTTAGCGGGGAGGGGTTATCAGATACGCAGTATTTT.

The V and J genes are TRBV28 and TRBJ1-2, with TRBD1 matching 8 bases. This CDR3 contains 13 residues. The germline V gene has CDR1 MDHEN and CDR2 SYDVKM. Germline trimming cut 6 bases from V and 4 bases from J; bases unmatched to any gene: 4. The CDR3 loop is CASRDRGVYGYTF. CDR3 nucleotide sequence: TGTGCCAGCAGAGACAGGGGAGTCTATGGCTACACCTTC.

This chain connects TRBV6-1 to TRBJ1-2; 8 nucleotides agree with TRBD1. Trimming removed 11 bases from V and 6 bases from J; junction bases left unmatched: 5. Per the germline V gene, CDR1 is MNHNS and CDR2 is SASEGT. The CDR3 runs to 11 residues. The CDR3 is CAGRTGHGYTF. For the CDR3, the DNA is TGTGCCGGAAGGACAGGGCATGGCTACACCTTC.

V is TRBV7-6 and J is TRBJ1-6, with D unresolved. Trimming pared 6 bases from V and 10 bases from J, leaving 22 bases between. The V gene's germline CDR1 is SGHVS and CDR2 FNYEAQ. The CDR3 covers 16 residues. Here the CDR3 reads CASSPNRLETRSPLHF. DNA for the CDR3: TGTGCCAGCAGTCCTAACCGACTGGAAACGAGGTCACCCCTCCACTTT.

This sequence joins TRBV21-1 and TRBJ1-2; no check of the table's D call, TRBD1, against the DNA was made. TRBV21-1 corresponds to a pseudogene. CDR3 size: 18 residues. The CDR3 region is CASSKDPDRDRPGYGYTF. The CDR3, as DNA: TGTGCCAGCAGCAAAGATCCAGACAGGGATCGCCCCGGTTATGGCTACACCTTC.

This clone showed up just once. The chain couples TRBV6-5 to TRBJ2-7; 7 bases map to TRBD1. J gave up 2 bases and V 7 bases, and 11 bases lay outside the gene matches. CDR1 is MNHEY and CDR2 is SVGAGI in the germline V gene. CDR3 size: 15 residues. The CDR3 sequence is CASKLGGLGAYEQYF. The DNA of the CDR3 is TGTGCCAGCAAGTTAGGGGGCCTTGGGGCCTACGAGCAGTACTTC.

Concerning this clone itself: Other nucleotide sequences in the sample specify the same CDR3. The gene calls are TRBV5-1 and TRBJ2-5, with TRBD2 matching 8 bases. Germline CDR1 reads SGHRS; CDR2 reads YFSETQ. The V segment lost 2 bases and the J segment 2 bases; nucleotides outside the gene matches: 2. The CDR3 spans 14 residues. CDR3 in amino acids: CASSLGTSQETQYF. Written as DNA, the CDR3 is TGCGCCAGCAGCTTAGGGACTAGTCAAGAGACCCAGTACTTC.

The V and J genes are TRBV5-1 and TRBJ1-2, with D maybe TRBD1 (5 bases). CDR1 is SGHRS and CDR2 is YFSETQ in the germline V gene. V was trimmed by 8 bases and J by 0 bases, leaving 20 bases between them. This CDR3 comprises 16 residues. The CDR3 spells CARPFRVSRANYGYTF. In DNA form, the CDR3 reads TGCGCCAGGCCGTTCAGGGTCAGTCGAGCTAACTATGGCTACACCTTC.

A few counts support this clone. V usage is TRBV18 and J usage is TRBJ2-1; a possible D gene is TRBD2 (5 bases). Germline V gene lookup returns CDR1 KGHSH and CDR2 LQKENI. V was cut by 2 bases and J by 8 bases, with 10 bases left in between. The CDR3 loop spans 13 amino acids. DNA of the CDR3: TGTGCCAGCTCACCAAAAGGGAGCGATGAGCAGTTCTTC. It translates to CASSPKGSDEQFF.

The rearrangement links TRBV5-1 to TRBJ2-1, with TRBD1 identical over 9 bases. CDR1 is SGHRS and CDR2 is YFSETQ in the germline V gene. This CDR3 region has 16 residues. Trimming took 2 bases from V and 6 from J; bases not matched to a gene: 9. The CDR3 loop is CASSLAPGQGTNEQFF. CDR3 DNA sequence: TGCGCCAGCAGCTTAGCCCCGGGACAGGGAACCAATGAGCAGTTCTTC.

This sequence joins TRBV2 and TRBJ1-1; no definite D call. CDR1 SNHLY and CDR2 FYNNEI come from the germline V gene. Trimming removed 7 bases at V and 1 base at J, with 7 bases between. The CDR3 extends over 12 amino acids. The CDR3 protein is CASIEANTEAFF. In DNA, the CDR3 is TGTGCCAGCATTGAGGCGAACACTGAAGCTTTCTTT.

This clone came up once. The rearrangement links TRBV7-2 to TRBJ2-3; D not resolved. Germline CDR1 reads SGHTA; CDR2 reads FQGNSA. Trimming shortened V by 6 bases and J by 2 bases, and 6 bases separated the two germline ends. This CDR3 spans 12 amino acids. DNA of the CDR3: TGTGCCAGCAGTTACTTCACAGATACGCAGTATTTT. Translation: CASSYFTDTQYF.